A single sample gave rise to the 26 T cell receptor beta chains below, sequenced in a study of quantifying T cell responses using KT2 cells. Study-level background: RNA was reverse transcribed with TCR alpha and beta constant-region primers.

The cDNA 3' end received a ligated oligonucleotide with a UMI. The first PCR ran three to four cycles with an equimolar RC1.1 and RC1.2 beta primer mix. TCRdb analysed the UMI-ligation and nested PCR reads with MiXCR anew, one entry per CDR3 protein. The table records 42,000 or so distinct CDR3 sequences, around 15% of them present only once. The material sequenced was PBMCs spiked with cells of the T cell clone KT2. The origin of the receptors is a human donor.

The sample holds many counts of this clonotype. The CDR3 DNA reads TGTGCCAGCGCAACAGGGGCGAATGAAAAACTGTTTTTT. Encoded protein: CASATGANEKLFF. V is TRBV12-3 or TRBV12-4 and J is TRBJ1-4, with 7 bases fitting TRBD1. V was pared by 8 bases and J by 5 bases, with 5 bases of the junction left unmatched. The CDR3 spans 13 residues.

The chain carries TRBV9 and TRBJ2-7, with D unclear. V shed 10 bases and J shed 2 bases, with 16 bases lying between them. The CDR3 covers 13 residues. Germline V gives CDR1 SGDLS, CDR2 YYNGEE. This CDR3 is CAADFWTPYEQYF. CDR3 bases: TGTGCCGCAGATTTCTGGACCCCCTACGAGCAGTACTTC.

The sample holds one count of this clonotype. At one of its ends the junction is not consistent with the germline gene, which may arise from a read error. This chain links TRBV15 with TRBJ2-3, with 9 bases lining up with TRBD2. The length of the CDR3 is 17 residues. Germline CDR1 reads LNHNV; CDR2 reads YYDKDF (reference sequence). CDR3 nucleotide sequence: TGTGCCACCGGCAGAGATCAAATAGCGGGAGTCACAGATACGCAGTATTTT. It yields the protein CATGRDQIAGVTDTQYF. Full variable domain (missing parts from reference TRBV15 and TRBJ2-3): DAMVIQNPRYQVTQFGKPVTLSCSQTLNHNVMYWYQQKSSQAPKLLFHYYDKDFNNEADTPDNFQSRRPNTSFCFLDIRSPGLGDTAMYLCATGRDQIAGVTDTQYFGPGTRLTVL.

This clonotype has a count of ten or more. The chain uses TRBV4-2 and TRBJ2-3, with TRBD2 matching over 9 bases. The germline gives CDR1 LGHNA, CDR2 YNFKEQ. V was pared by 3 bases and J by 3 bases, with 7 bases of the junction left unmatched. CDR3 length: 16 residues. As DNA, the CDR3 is TGTGCCAGCAGCCACATTAGCGGGAGCGGTACAGATACGCAGTATTTT. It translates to CASSHISGSGTDTQYF.

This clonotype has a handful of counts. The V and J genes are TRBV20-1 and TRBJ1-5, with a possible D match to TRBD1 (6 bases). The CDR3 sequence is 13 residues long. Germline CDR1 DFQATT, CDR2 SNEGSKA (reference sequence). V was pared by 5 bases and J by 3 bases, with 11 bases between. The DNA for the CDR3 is TGCAGTGCTCGCAGGGACAACAATCAGCCCCAGCATTTT. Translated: CSARRDNNQPQHF.

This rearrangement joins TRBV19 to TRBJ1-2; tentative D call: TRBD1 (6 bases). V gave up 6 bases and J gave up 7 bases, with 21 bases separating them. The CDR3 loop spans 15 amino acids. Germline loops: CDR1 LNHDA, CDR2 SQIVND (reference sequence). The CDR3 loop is CASRTGGAGFFGYTF. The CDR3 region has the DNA TGTGCCAGTAGGACAGGTGGGGCCGGGTTTTTTGGCTACACCTTC. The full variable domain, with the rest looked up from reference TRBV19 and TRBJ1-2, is DGGITQSPKYLFRKEGQNVTLSCEQNLNHDAMYWYRQDPGQGLRLIYYSQIVNDFQKGDIAEGYSVSREKKESFPLTVTSAQKNPTAFYLCASRTGGAGFFGYTFGSGTRLTVV.

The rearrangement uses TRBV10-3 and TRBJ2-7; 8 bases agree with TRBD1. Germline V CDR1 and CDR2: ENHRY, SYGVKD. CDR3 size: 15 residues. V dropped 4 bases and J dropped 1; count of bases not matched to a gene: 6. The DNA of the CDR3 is TGTGCCATCAGTGGGACAGGGTTGCGGTCCTACGAGCAGTACTTC. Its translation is CAISGTGLRSYEQYF.

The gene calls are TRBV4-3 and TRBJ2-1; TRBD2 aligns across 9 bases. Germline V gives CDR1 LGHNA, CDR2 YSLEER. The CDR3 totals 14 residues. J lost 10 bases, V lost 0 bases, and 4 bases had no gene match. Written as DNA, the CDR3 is TGCGCCAGCAGCCAAGAGGGAAGCGGGAGGGAGCAGTTCTTC. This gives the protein CASSQEGSGREQFF.

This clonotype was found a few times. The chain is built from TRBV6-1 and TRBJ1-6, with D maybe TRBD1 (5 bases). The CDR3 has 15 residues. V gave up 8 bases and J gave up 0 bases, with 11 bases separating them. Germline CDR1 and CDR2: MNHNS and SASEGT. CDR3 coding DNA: TGTGCCAGCCGGGGAGACAGCTCCTATAATTCACCCCTCCACTTT. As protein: CASRGDSSYNSPLHF.

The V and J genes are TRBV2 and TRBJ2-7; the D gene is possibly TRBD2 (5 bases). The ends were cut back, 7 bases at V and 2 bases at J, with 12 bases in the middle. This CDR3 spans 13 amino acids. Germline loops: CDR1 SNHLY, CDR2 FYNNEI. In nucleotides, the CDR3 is TGTGCCAGCAACGACGGGGTCCCCTACGAGCAGTACTTC. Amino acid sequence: CASNDGVPYEQYF.

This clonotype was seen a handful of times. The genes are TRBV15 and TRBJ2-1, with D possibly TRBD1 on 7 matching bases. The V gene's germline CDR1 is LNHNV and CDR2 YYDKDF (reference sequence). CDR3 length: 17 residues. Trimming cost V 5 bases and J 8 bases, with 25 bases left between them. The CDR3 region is CATSPRGQRLQGDEQFF. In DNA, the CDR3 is TGTGCCACCAGCCCGCGGGGACAGCGTCTACAGGGAGATGAGCAGTTCTTC.

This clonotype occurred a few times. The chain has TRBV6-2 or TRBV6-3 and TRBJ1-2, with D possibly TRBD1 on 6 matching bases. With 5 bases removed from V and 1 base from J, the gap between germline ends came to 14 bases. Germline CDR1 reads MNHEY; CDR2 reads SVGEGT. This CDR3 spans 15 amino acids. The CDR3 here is CASSDGGGGNYGYTF. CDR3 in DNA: TGTGCCAGCAGTGACGGGGGCGGTGGTAACTATGGCTACACCTTC.

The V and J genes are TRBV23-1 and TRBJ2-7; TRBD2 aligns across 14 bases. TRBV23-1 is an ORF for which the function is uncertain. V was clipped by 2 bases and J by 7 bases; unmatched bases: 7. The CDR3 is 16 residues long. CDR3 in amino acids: CASSQGLAGGGREQYF. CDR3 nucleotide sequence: TGCGCCAGCAGTCAAGGACTAGCGGGAGGCGGGAGGGAGCAGTACTTC.

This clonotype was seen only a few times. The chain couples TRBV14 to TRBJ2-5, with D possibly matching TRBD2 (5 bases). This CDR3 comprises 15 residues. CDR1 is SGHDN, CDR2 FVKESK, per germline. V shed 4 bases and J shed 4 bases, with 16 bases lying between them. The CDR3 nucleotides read TGTGCCAGCAGCCTCTATGGCGGCCGGGGAGAGACCCAGTACTTC. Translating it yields CASSLYGGRGETQYF.

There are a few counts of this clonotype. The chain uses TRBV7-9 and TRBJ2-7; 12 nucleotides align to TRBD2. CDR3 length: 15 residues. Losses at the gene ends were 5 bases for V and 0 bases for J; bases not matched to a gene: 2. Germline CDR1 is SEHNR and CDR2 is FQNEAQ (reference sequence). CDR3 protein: CASSQTSGSSYEQYF. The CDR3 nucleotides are TGTGCCAGCAGCCAGACTAGCGGGAGCTCCTACGAGCAGTACTTC.

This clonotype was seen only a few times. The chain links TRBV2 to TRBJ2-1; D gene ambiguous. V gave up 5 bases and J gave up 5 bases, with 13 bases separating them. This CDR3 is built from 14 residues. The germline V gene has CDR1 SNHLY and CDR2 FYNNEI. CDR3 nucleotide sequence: TGTGCCAGCAGTATCGCCCGTCGGGACAATGAGCAGTTCTTC. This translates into CASSIARRDNEQFF. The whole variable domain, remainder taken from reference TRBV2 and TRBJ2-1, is EPEVTQTPSHQVTQMGQEVILRCVPISNHLYFYWYRQILGQKVEFLVSFYNNEISEKSEIFDDQFSVERPDGSNFTLKIRSTKLEDSAMYFCASSIARRDNEQFFGPGTRLTVL.

This CDR3 reads CASSLYTGMNTEAFF. CDR3 coding DNA: TGTGCCAGCAGTTTATATACAGGAATGAACACTGAAGCTTTCTTT. The V and J genes are TRBV27 and TRBJ1-1; perhaps TRBD1 as D (5 bases). V shed 1 base and J shed 0 bases, with 9 bases lying between them. CDR3 size: 15 residues. Germline CDR1 is MNHEY and CDR2 is SMNVEV (reference sequence).

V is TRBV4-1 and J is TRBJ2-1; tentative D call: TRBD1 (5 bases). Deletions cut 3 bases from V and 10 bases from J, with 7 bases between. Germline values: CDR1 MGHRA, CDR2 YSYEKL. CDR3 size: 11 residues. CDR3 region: CASSQGREQFF. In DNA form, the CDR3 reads TGCGCCAGCAGCCAGGGGCGAGAGCAGTTCTTC.

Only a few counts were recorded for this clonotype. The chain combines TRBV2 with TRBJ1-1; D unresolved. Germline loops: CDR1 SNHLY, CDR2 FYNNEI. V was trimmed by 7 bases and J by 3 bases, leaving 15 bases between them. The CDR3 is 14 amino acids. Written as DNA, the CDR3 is TGTGCCAGCACAGTGCGTAGGTCGGACACTGAAGCTTTCTTT. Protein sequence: CASTVRRSDTEAFF.

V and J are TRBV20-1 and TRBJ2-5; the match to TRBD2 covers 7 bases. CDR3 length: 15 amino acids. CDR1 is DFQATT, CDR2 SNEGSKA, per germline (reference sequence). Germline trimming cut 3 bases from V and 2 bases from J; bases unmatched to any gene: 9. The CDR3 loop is CSARNPAGYQETQYF. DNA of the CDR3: TGCAGTGCTAGGAATCCAGCGGGGTATCAAGAGACCCAGTACTTC.

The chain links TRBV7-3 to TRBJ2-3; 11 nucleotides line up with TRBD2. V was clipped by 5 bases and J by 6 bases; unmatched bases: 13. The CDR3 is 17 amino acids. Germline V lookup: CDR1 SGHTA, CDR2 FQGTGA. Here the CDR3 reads CASSRTASSGRMDTQYF. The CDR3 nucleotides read TGTGCCAGCAGCCGCACGGCGTCTAGCGGGAGGATGGATACGCAGTATTTT.

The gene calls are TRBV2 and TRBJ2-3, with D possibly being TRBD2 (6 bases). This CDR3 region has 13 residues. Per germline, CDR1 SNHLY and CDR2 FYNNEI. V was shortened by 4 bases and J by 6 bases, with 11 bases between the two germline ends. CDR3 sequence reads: CASSAWGDDTQYF. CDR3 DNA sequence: TGTGCCAGCAGTGCTTGGGGGGACGATACGCAGTATTTT.

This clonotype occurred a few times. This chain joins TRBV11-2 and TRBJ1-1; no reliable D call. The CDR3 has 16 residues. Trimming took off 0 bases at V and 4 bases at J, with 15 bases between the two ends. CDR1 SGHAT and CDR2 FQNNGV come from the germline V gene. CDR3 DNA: TGTGCCAGCAGCTTAGAGGCGACAACTTGGGGCACTGAAGCTTTCTTT. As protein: CASSLEATTWGTEAFF.

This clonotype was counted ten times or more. The CDR3 coding sequence is TGTGCCAGCAGCTTTAGGGCTAGACCGAACACCGGGGAGCTGTTTTTT. Amino acids: CASSFRARPNTGELFF. V gene TRBV13 combines with J gene TRBJ2-2, with D uncertain. V lost 3 bases and J 0 bases, leaving 11 bases between the germline ends. Germline V gene data show CDR1 as PRHDT and CDR2 as FYEKMQ (reference sequence). The CDR3 loop spans 16 amino acids.

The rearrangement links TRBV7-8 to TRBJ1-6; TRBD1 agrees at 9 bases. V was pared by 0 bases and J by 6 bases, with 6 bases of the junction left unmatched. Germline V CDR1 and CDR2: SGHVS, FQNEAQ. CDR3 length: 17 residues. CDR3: CASSLARVDRGNSPLHF. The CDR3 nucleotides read TGTGCCAGCAGCTTAGCTAGGGTGGACAGGGGTAATTCACCCCTCCACTTT.

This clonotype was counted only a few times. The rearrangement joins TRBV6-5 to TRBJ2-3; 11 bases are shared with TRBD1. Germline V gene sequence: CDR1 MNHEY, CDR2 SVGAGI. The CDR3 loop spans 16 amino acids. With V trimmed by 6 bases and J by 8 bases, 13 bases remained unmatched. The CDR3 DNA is TGTGCCAGCAGACCATCCGGGACAGGGGGTTTAAGTACGCAGTATTTT. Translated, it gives CASRPSGTGGLSTQYF.